Presented here are 16 T cell receptor beta chains from one specimen sequenced in a study of shared T cell receptors in the human thymus. Assay: immunoSEQ multiplex PCR; the TCRdb copy retains only in-frame clones and omits some. The sample comprises hundreds of thousands of clones, 80% to 90% of which are singletons, and more than 0.008% rests with the top ten. The same data also went into a second study, on human thymus T cells.

Sequences were obtained from thymocytes. All receptors come from a girl under two years old with a congenital heart defect.

The CDR3 is CASSQGQGDNTEAFF. Written as DNA, the CDR3 is TGCGCCAGCAGCCAAGGGCAGGGGGATAATACTGAAGCTTTCTTT. The gene calls are TRBV4-3 and TRBJ1-1, with TRBD1 identical over 7 bases. The CDR3 has 15 amino acids. In germline, CDR1 is LGHNA, CDR2 YSLEER. With V trimmed by 1 base and J by 5 bases, 7 bases remained unmatched.

V usage is TRBV4-1 and J usage is TRBJ1-2, with 9 positions matching TRBD1. This CDR3 spans 15 amino acids. V was clipped by 0 bases and J by 8 bases; unmatched bases: 7. Germline values: CDR1 MGHRA, CDR2 YSYEKL. CDR3 sequence: CASSQERDRAGGYTF. The CDR3 bases are TGCGCCAGCAGCCAAGAAAGGGACAGGGCGGGCGGCTACACCTTC.

This rearrangement joins TRBV2 to TRBJ2-7, with D hard to call. The CDR3 length is 17 residues. V was shortened by 1 base and J by 3 bases, with 19 bases between the two germline ends. The V gene's germline CDR1 is SNHLY and CDR2 FYNNEI. CDR3 loop: CASSEVESRNHDYEQYF. The CDR3 DNA reads TGTGCCAGCAGTGAAGTTGAGTCGAGAAACCATGACTACGAGCAGTACTTC.

The V gene is TRBV25-1, the J gene TRBJ1-5, with no clear D. The V end was cut by 0 bases, the J end by 5 bases, with 14 bases between. Germline V gives CDR1 MGHDK, CDR2 SYGVNS. The CDR3 runs 16 residues. The CDR3 protein is CASSEYKGVEDQPQHF. In DNA, the CDR3 is TGTGCCAGCAGTGAATACAAGGGTGTGGAGGATCAGCCCCAGCATTTT. Drawing the rest from reference TRBV25-1 and TRBJ1-5, the complete variable domain is EADIYQTPRYLVIGTGKKITLECSQTMGHDKMYWYQQDPGMELHLIHYSYGVNSTEKGDLSSESTVSRIRTEHFPLTLESARPSHTSQYLCASSEYKGVEDQPQHFGDGTRLSIL.

The chain recombines TRBV5-6 with TRBJ1-6; 7 bases are shared with TRBD1. The CDR3 sequence is 19 residues long. CDR1 is SGHDT and CDR2 is YYEEEE in the germline V gene. J lost 0 bases, V lost 1 base, and 10 bases had no gene match. The CDR3 is CASSLKQGPQSSYNSPLHF. CDR3 bases: TGTGCCAGCAGCTTGAAACAGGGGCCCCAAAGCTCCTATAATTCACCCCTCCACTTT.

The sample holds a few counts of this clone. The chain recombines TRBV7-2 with TRBJ2-7; D is perhaps TRBD2 (5 bases). This CDR3 region has 13 residues. Germline CDR1 and CDR2: SGHTA and FQGNSA. Deletions cut 3 bases from V and 3 bases from J, with 9 bases between. CDR3 nucleotide sequence: TGTGCCAGCAGCTTTAAGGCGGGCTACGAGCAGTACTTC. Protein product: CASSFKAGYEQYF.

V is TRBV5-6 and J is TRBJ1-2; no clear D. CDR3 length: 15 amino acids. Trimming left V 0 bases short and J 6 bases short, with 15 bases between. Germline V gene lookup returns CDR1 SGHDT and CDR2 YYEEEE. The CDR3 reads CASSLDRSDGDGYTF. The CDR3 DNA reads as TGTGCCAGCAGCTTGGATAGATCCGACGGGGATGGCTACACCTTC.

This chain joins TRBV9 and TRBJ2-1; D gene uncertain. V dropped 1 base and J dropped 7 bases, with 6 bases sitting between them. This CDR3 spans 12 amino acids. The germline V gene has CDR1 SGDLS and CDR2 YYNGEE. The CDR3 DNA sequence: TGTGCCAGCAGCGTAAGTCGGAATGAGCAGTTCTTC. Its translation: CASSVSRNEQFF.

The chain is built from TRBV6-1 and TRBJ1-5; D remains ambiguous. This CDR3 is built from 15 residues. Germline V CDR1 and CDR2: MNHNS, SASEGT. The V end lost 6 bases, the J end lost 2 bases, and 14 bases lay between the germline ends. CDR3: CASRKHGNGNQPQHF. For the CDR3, the DNA is TGTGCCAGCAGAAAACACGGGAACGGCAATCAGCCCCAGCATTTT.

The chain's CDR3 is CAISEGRTGAQPPYEQYF. For the CDR3, the DNA is TGTGCCATCAGTGAGGGAAGGACAGGGGCACAACCACCCTACGAGCAGTACTTC. The rearrangement links TRBV10-3 to TRBJ2-7; the match to TRBD1 covers 9 bases. In germline, CDR1 is ENHRY, CDR2 SYGVKD. The CDR3 runs 18 residues. The V and J ends lost 2 bases and 2 bases, in that order; junction bases with no gene match: 13.

In DNA, the CDR3 is TGTGCCAGCAGCTTAGCCCCCATTAGGGGGGAGACCCAGTACTTC. This gives the protein CASSLAPIRGETQYF. The chain links TRBV11-2 to TRBJ2-5; perhaps TRBD1 as D (6 bases). Germline V gene data show CDR1 as SGHAT and CDR2 as FQNNGV. V lost 1 base and J 5 bases, leaving 14 bases between the germline ends. The CDR3 spans 15 residues.

CDR3 protein: CATSREPRDREARGYTF. The CDR3 bases are TGTGCCACCAGCAGGGAACCTAGAGACAGGGAAGCTCGGGGCTACACCTTC. The J gene is TRBJ1-2, the V gene TRBV15, with TRBD1 matching 7 bases. With 3 bases clipped from V and 8 bases from J, the junction kept 18 bases outside the gene matches. Per germline, CDR1 LNHNV and CDR2 YYDKDF (reference sequence). The CDR3 spans 17 residues.

J is TRBJ2-1 and V is TRBV4-1; 10 bases match TRBD2. The CDR3 is made up of 16 amino acids. Trimming took 2 bases from V and 8 from J; bases not matched to a gene: 9. Germline V lookup: CDR1 MGHRA, CDR2 YSYEKL. CDR3 coding DNA: TGCGCCAGCAGCCAATTCCCAGCGGGGGGGCCTCATGAGCAGTTCTTC. Protein sequence: CASSQFPAGGPHEQFF.

This clone has just one count. The rearrangement links TRBV9 to TRBJ1-1, with D possibly TRBD1 on 5 matching bases. The V and J ends lost 3 bases and 6 bases respectively, with 18 bases between them. This CDR3 is 15 amino acids long. The germline V gene encodes CDR1 SGDLS and CDR2 YYNGEE. In DNA, the CDR3 is TGTGCCAGCAGCGCTCCCCATACAGGAAAGCCTGAAGCTTTCTTT. Translated, it gives CASSAPHTGKPEAFF.

The chain links TRBV7-2 to TRBJ1-5, with no clear D. This CDR3 region has 16 residues. The ends were cut back, 1 base at V and 5 bases at J, with 15 bases in the middle. CDR1 and CDR2 from the germline V gene are SGHTA and FQGNSA. CDR3 region: CASSLGSGAEHQPQHF. The CDR3 region has the DNA TGTGCCAGCAGCTTAGGTTCAGGCGCAGAGCATCAGCCCCAGCATTTT. Full variable domain (outside the CDR3, taken from reference TRBV7-2 and TRBJ1-5): GAGVSQSPSNKVTEKGKDVELRCDPISGHTALYWYRQSLGQGLEFLIYFQGNSAPDKSGLPSDRFSAERTGGSVSTLTIQRTQQEDSAVYLCASSLGSGAEHQPQHFGDGTRLSIL.

The V gene is TRBV5-1, the J gene TRBJ2-1, with D unresolved. This CDR3 region has 11 residues. Germline V gene lookup returns CDR1 SGHRS and CDR2 YFSETQ. Trimming cost V 3 bases and J 10 bases, with 8 bases left between them. The CDR3 reads CASSSHYEQFF. CDR3 nucleotide sequence: TGCGCCAGCAGCTCCCACTACGAGCAGTTCTTC.